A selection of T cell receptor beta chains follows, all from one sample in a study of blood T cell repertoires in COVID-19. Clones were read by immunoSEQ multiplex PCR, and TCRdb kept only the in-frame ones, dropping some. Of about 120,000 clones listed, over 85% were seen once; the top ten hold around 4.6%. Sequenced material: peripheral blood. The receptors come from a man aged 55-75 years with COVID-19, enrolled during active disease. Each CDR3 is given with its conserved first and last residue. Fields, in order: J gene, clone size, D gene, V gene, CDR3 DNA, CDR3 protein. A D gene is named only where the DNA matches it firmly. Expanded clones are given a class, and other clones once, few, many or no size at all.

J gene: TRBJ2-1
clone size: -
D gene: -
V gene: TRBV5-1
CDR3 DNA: TGCGCCAGCAGCTTATTCCCCGAGGTGAGCTACAATGAGCAGTTCTTC
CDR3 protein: CASSLFPEVSYNEQFF

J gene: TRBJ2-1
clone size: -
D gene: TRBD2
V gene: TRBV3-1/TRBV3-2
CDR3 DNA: TGTGCCAGCAGCCCGGGACTAGCGGAGCAGTACTGTGAGCAGTTCTTC
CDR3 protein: CASSPGLAEQYCEQFF

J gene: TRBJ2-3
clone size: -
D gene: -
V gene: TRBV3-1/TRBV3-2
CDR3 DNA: TGTGCCAGCAGCTCGGACAGCTCCACAGATACGCAGTATTTT
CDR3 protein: CASSSDSSTDTQYF

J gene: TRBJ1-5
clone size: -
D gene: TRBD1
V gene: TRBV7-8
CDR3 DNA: TGTGCCAGCAGCCAGCGGACAGGGGGCGATCTCCGTCAGCCCCAGCATTTT
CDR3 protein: CASSQRTGGDLRQPQHF

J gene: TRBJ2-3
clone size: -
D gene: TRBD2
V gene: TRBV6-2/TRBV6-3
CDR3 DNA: TGTGCCAGCAACCCACTAGCGGGAGGTGCTACGCAGTATTTT
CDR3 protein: CASNPLAGGATQYF

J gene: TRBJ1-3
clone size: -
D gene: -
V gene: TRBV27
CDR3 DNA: TGTGCCAGCAGTCCCCGGGAGGGACACCGCTCTGGAAACACCATATATTTT
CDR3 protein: CASSPREGHRSGNTIYF

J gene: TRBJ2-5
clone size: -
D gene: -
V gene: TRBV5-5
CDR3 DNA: TGTGCCAGCAGCTTGGCGTGGGCCACACAAGAGACCCAGTACTTC
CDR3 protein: CASSLAWATQETQYF

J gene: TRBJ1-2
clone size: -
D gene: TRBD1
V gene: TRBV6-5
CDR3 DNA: TGTGCCAGCATCGGACAGGACCCCGATGGCTACACCTTC
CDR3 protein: CASIGQDPDGYTF

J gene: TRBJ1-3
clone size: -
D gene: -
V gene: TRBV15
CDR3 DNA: TGTGCCACCAGCAGAGATCGTGACAGCTCTGGAAACACCATATATTTT
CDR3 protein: CATSRDRDSSGNTIYF

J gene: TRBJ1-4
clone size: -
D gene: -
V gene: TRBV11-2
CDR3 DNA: TGTGCCAGCAGCTTAGAATTGGGGGGAAAACTGTTTTTT
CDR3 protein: CASSLELGGKLFF

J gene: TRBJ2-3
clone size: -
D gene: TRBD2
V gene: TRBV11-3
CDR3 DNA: TGTGCCAGCAGCATTACTAGCGGGTCAGATACGCAGTATTTT
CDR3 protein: CASSITSGSDTQYF

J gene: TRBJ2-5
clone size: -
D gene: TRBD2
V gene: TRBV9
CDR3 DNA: TGTGCCAGCAGCGTAGGGGCTAGCGGGGACTCGGCGGGAGAGACCCAGTACTTC
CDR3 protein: CASSVGASGDSAGETQYF

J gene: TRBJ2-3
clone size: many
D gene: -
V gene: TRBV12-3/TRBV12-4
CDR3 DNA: TGTGCCACGCAGGGTGGCAGCAAATTT
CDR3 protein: CATQGGSKF

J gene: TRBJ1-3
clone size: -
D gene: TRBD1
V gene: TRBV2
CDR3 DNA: TGTGCCAGCAGTTCGGGACAGGGGGAGGGAAACACCATATATTTT
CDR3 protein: CASSSGQGEGNTIYF

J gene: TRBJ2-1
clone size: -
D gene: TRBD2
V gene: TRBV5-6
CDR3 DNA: TGTGCCAGCAGCTTTGGACTAGCGGGGGACAATGAGCAGTTCTTC
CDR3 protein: CASSFGLAGDNEQFF

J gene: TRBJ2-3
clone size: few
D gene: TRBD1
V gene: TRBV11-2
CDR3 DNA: TGTGCCAGCAGCTTAGAAGGGACAGGGGGCCCAGATACGCAGTATTTT
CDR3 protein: CASSLEGTGGPDTQYF

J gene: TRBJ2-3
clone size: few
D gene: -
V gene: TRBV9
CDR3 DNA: TGTGCCAGCAGCGTTCAGGGGCAGGAGACAGATACGCAGTATTTT
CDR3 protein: CASSVQGQETDTQYF

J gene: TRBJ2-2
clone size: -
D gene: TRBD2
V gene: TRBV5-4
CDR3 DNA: TGTGCCAGCAGCCCGGGACTAGCGGAGAACACCGGGGAGCTGTTTTTT
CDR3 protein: CASSPGLAENTGELFF

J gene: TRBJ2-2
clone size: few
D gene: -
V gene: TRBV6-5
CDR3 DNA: TGTGCCAGCAGTCCCCGGGGACAGAACACCGGGGAGCTGTTTTTT
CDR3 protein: CASSPRGQNTGELFF

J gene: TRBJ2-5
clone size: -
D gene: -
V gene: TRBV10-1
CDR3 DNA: TGCGCCAGCAGTGAGACTCCCCAAGAGACCCAGTACTTC
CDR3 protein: CASSETPQETQYF

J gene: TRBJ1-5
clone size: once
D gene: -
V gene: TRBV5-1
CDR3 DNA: TGCGCCAGCAGCTTCGAAGGGGCCGTTCGCAATCAGCCCCAGCATTTT
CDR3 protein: CASSFEGAVRNQPQHF

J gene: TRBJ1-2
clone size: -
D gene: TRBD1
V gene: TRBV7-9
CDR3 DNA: TGTGCCAGCAGCCTCAGGGCATCCGGGACAGGGTCTGGCTACACCTTC
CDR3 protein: CASSLRASGTGSGYTF

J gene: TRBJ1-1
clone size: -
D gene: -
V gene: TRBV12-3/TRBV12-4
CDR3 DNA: TGTGCCAGCAGTTTATTTGAGGTGAAAGCTTTCTTT
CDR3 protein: CASSLFEVKAFF

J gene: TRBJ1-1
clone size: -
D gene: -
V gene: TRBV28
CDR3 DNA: TGTGCCAGCAGTTTCGGCACTGAAGCTTTCTTT
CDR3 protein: CASSFGTEAFF

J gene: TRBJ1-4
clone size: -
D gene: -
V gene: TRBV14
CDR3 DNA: TGTGCCAGCAGCCGACAAGTGTGGAGGGAGGGAGAAAAACTGTTTTTT
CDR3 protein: CASSRQVWREGEKLFF

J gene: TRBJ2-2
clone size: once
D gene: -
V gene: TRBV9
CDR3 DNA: TGTGCCAGCAGCGTAGGAGGGACCGGGGAGCTGTTTTTT
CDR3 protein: CASSVGGTGELFF

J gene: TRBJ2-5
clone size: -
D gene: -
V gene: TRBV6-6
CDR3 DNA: TGTGCCAGCAGTTACCCGCAAGAGACCCAGTACTTC
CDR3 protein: CASSYPQETQYF

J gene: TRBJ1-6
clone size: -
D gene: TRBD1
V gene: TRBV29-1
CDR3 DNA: TGCAGCGTACAGGGGACCTATAATTCACCCCTCCACTTT
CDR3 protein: CSVQGTYNSPLHF

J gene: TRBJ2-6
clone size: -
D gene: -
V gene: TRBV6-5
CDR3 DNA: TGTGCCAGCAGTTACTTCTCAGGGGATGGGGCCAACGTCCTGACTTTC
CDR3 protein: CASSYFSGDGANVLTF

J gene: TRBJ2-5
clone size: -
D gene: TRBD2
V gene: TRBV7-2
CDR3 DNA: TGTGCCAGCAGCCCCGGGAGGGGACAAGAGACCCAGTACTTC
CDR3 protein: CASSPGRGQETQYF

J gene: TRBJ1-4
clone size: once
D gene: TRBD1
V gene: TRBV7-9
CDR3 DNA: TGTGCCAGCAGCTTAGAACGGGACAGGGCGAGTGAAAAACTGTTTTTT
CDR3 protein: CASSLERDRASEKLFF

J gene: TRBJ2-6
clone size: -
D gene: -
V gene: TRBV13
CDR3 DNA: TGTGCCAGCAGCTTAGCCGGGACTGGGGCCAACGTCCTGACTTTC
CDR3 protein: CASSLAGTGANVLTF

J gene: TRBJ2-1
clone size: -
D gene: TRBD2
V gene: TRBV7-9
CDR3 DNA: TGTGCCAGCAGCTTAGGGCTAGCGGGTAATGAGCAGTTCTTC
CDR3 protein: CASSLGLAGNEQFF

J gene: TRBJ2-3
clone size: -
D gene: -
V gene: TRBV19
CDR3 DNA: TGTGCCAGTATCGAGCGGGTGGGGGATACGCAGTATTTT
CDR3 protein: CASIERVGDTQYF

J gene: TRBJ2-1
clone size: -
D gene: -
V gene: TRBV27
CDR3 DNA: TGTGCCAGCAGCCGGGGTTCACAAGGCGGCTACAATGAGCAGTTCTTC
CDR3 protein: CASSRGSQGGYNEQFF

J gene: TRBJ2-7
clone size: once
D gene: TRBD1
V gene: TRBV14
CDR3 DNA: TGTGCCAGCAGGGAGACAGGGGGCGGCTCCTACGAGCAGTACTTC
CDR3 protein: CASRETGGGSYEQYF

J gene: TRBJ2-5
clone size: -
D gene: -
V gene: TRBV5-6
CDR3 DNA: TGTGCCAGCAGCTTGGTTGGTAGCGAGGGGACCCAGTACTTC
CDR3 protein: CASSLVGSEGTQYF

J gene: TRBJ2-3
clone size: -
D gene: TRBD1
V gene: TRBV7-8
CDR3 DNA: TGTGCCAGCAGCTTAGTTACAGGGGCTAGCACAGATACGCAGTATTTT
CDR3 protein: CASSLVTGASTDTQYF

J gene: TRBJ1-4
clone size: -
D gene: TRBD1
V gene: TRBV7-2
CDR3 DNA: TGTGCCAGCAGCCCCCCGGGACAGGGCGGTGAAAAACTGTTTTTT
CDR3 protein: CASSPPGQGGEKLFF

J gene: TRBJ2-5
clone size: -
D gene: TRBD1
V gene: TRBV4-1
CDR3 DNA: TGCGCCAGCAGCCAAGCAGGGGGTGGGGAAGAGACCCAGTACTTC
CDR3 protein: CASSQAGGGEETQYF

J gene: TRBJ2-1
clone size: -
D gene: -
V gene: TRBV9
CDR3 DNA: TGTGCCAGCAGCGTAGTCGCTCTACCCTTATACAATGAGCAGTTCTTC
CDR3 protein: CASSVVALPLYNEQFF

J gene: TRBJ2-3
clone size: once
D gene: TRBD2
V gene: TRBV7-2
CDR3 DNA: TGTGCCAGCAGCAGAGCGGGAGTTGGCGCAGATACGCAGTATTTT
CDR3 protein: CASSRAGVGADTQYF

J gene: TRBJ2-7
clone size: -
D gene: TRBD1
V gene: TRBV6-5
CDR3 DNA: TGTGCCAGCAGTCGGACAGGACCCTACGAGCAGTACTTC
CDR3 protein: CASSRTGPYEQYF

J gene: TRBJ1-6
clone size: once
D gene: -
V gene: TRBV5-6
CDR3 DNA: TGTGCCAGCAGCTTGGAACAGAATAATTCACCCCTCCACTTT
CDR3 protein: CASSLEQNNSPLHF

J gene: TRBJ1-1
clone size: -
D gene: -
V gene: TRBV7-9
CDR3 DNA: TGTGCCAGCAGCTTAGCGGGACTGAGGAACACTGAAGCTTTCTTT
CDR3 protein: CASSLAGLRNTEAFF

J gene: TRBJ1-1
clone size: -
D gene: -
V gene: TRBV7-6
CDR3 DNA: TGTGCCAGCAGCTTAGGGGGAGGCACTGAAGCTTTCTTT
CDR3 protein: CASSLGGGTEAFF

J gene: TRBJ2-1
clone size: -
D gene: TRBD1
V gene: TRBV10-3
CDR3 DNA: TGTGCCATCAGAGACGAATGGGACAGGGGGCTCAATGAGCAGTTCTTC
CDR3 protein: CAIRDEWDRGLNEQFF

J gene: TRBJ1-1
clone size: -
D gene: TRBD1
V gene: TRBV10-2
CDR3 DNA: TGCGCCAGCTGGGGGGGGGACAGGGCGAACACTGAAGCTTTCTTT
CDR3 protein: CASWGGDRANTEAFF